The 28 T cell receptor beta chains in this list originate from one sample, sequenced in a study of T cells after yellow fever vaccination. A single record per CDR3 protein comes from TCRdb applying MiXCR to the 5' RACE reads. The table lists a few hundred thousand distinct CDR3 sequences, roughly 4.3% of them singletons. This sample comprised PBMCs, obtained 5 days after the yellow fever booster vaccination. These receptors were obtained from a man aged 18 to 29 who received the YFV17D yellow fever vaccine.

This clonotype was picked up many times. The chain uses TRBV28 and TRBJ2-1; D gene ambiguous. With 7 bases removed from V and 9 bases from J, the gap between germline ends came to 10 bases. From germline, CDR1 is MDHEN and CDR2 SYDVKM. This CDR3 region has 11 residues. The CDR3 DNA reads as TGTGCCAGCACCGAACACCGTGAGCAGTTCTTC. Amino acids: CASTEHREQFF.

This sequence joins TRBV4-2 and TRBJ1-1; possibly TRBD1 for D (5 bases). The CDR3 totals 19 residues. Trimming left V 1 base short and J 2 bases short, with 23 bases between. Looked up from germline, CDR1 is LGHNA and CDR2 is YNFKEQ. As DNA, the CDR3 is TGTGCCAGCAGCCAAGTTTCGGCCTCGGGGAGGGGACTTAACACTGAAGCTTTCTTT. Translation gives CASSQVSASGRGLNTEAFF.

A few counts support this clonotype. This chain connects TRBV28 to TRBJ1-3; a weak D match, TRBD1 (5 bases). CDR3 length: 15 amino acids. V lost 3 bases, J lost 8 bases, and 17 bases lay in between. From germline, CDR1 is MDHEN and CDR2 SYDVKM. The CDR3 protein is CASSFVWGPGDTIYF. CDR3 in DNA: TGTGCCAGCAGTTTTGTGTGGGGCCCGGGAGACACCATATATTTT.

This clonotype was detected only a few times. The V call is TRBV20-1, the J call TRBJ2-2; D tentatively fits TRBD1 or TRBD2 (5 bases each). The CDR3 sequence is 15 residues long. Per germline, CDR1 DFQATT and CDR2 SNEGSKA (reference sequence). V lost 1 base and J lost 0, with 9 bases in between. CDR3 nucleotides: TGCAGTGCTAGAGCCGGGGCATCGAACACCGGGGAGCTGTTTTTT. Translated, it gives CSARAGASNTGELFF.

This clonotype has more than one count but fewer than ten. The V gene is TRBV5-1, the J gene TRBJ2-3, with a tentative D call TRBD2 (6 bases). This CDR3 contains 16 residues. V lost 0 bases to trimming and J lost 2 bases, with 13 bases between them. Germline V gene lookup returns CDR1 SGHRS and CDR2 YFSETQ. CDR3 sequence: CASSLGLADPTDTQYF. For the CDR3, the DNA is TGCGCCAGCAGCTTGGGATTAGCGGACCCCACAGATACGCAGTATTTT.

The chain employs TRBV11-2 and TRBJ2-1; 10 bases agree with TRBD1. Germline assignment: CDR1 SGHAT and CDR2 FQNNGV. V gave up 6 bases and J gave up 8 bases; unmatched junction bases: 10. CDR3 length: 15 residues. The CDR3 nucleotides read TGTGCCAGCAGTGACGGACAGGGGGTAGTCCATGAGCAGTTCTTC. This encodes CASSDGQGVVHEQFF.

The table lists this clonotype with a few counts. V gene TRBV7-6 combines with J gene TRBJ1-2; D ambiguous. This CDR3 contains 14 residues. Germline V gene sequence: CDR1 SGHVS, CDR2 FNYEAQ. The germline V and J ends were trimmed by 1 base and 3 bases, with 9 bases remaining between them. This chain's CDR3 is CASSLGPDYYGYTF. The CDR3 bases are TGTGCCAGCAGCTTAGGGCCGGACTACTATGGCTACACCTTC.

This clonotype was counted a few times. V and J are TRBV29-1 and TRBJ1-2; 8 bases agree with TRBD1. The CDR3 contains 12 residues. Trimming cost V 7 bases and J 8 bases; bases outside gene matches: 9. The V gene's germline CDR1 is SQVTM and CDR2 ANQGSEA. The CDR3 here is CSGSRGQDGYTF. Here the CDR3 DNA reads TGCAGCGGTAGCAGGGGGCAAGACGGCTACACCTTC.

This clonotype was seen only a few times. This rearrangement joins TRBV9 to TRBJ1-1; weak D call: TRBD1 (5 bases). The germline gives CDR1 SGDLS, CDR2 YYNGEE. Deletions cut 0 bases from V and 7 bases from J, with 19 bases between. This CDR3 contains 16 residues. The CDR3 is CASSVGVLGLQGEAFF. The CDR3 coding sequence is TGTGCCAGCAGCGTAGGGGTTTTGGGACTCCAAGGTGAAGCTTTCTTT.

This clonotype has only a few counts. V gene TRBV10-2 combines with J gene TRBJ2-1; perhaps D is TRBD1 or TRBD2 (5 bases each). The CDR3 loop spans 15 amino acids. From germline, CDR1 is WSHSY and CDR2 SAAADI. Trimming took 8 bases from V and 0 from J, leaving 14 bases between them. CDR3 nucleotides: TGCGCCAGCTCCGAGTGGGGGAGCTCCTACAATGAGCAGTTCTTC. Translating it yields CASSEWGSSYNEQFF.

In its sample, this clonotype was seen many times. CDR3 in DNA: TGTGCCAGCAGCTTATCAGGGGGGGGCGAAAAACTGTTTTTT. Protein: CASSLSGGGEKLFF. The chain combines TRBV7-9 with TRBJ1-4; TRBD1 aligns across 7 bases. The J segment lost 8 bases and the V segment lost 2 bases, leaving 5 bases of the junction unmatched. Per the germline V gene, CDR1 is SEHNR and CDR2 is FQNEAQ (reference sequence). The CDR3 runs 14 residues. Complete variable domain (other parts from reference TRBV7-9 and TRBJ1-4): DTGVSQNPRHKITKRGQNVTFRCDPISEHNRLYWYRQTLGQGPEFLTYFQNEAQLEKSRLLSDRFSAERPKGSFSTLEIQRTEQGDSAMYLCASSLSGGGEKLFFGSGTQLSVL.

This clonotype was observed many times. The V and J genes are TRBV18 and TRBJ2-5, with TRBD2 as a possible D gene (5 bases). The CDR3 has 13 amino acids. Trimming stripped 3 bases from V and 2 bases from J, with 7 bases between. CDR1 is KGHSH, CDR2 LQKENI, per germline. Here the CDR3 reads CASSPSEQETQYF. For the CDR3, the DNA is TGTGCCAGCTCACCTAGCGAGCAAGAGACCCAGTACTTC.

This clonotype has at least ten counts. This rearrangement joins TRBV5-1 to TRBJ1-4; D is undetermined. Germline V gives CDR1 SGHRS, CDR2 YFSETQ. The CDR3 is 16 amino acids. V was trimmed by 1 base and J by 3 bases, leaving 13 bases between them. The CDR3 is CASSLWPSAANEKLFF. CDR3 bases: TGCGCCAGCAGCTTGTGGCCTTCGGCGGCTAATGAAAAACTGTTTTTT. Full variable domain (outside the CDR3, taken from reference TRBV5-1 and TRBJ1-4): KAGVTQTPRYLIKTRGQQVTLSCSPISGHRSVSWYQQTPGQGLQFLFEYFSETQRNKGNFPGRFSGRQFSNSRSEMNVSTLELGDSALYLCASSLWPSAANEKLFFGSGTQLSVL.

This clonotype was seen more than once but under ten times. This chain links TRBV4-2 with TRBJ2-3, with 11 bases identical to TRBD2. In germline, CDR1 is LGHNA, CDR2 YNFKEQ. After removal of 4 bases from V and 3 bases from J, the junction contained 21 bases not matched to a gene. The CDR3 totals 21 residues. The CDR3 coding sequence is TGTGCCAGCAGCCCACTCACCCCTCGGCTAGCGGGGGGTAGGGGGACAGATACGCAGTATTTT. Translating gives CASSPLTPRLAGGRGTDTQYF.

The V gene is TRBV7-9, the J gene TRBJ2-2; TRBD2 is a possible D gene (7 bases). The V end was cut by 5 bases, the J end by 6 bases, with 19 bases between. CDR3 length: 16 residues. Per germline, CDR1 SEHNR and CDR2 FQNEAQ (reference sequence). CDR3 nucleotides: TGTGCCAGCAGCCGGAACGGGGAGGGGGACGCCGGGGAGCTGTTTTTT. It encodes CASSRNGEGDAGELFF.

This chain connects TRBV18 to TRBJ2-1; D gene ambiguous. This CDR3 has 13 amino acids. Trimming removed 6 bases from V and 3 bases from J, with 9 bases in between. Per the germline V gene, CDR1 is KGHSH and CDR2 is LQKENI. The CDR3 nucleotides read TGTGCCAGCTCGCCTAAGGACTACAATGAGCAGTTCTTC. Its protein product is CASSPKDYNEQFF.

The chain joins TRBV5-1 to TRBJ2-5, with D perhaps TRBD2 (6 bases). Trimming removed 5 bases at V and 5 bases at J, with 16 bases between. Germline values: CDR1 SGHRS, CDR2 YFSETQ. The CDR3 contains 14 residues. The DNA of the CDR3 is TGCGCCAGCAGTATAAACGCCGGAGGGGAGACCCAGTACTTC. This sequence encodes CASSINAGGETQYF.

V and J are TRBV3-1 and TRBJ2-7, with D possibly TRBD1 on 5 matching bases. Between the trimmed V and J ends, which lost 0 bases and 0 bases, there was a span of 21 bases. Looked up from germline, CDR1 is LGHDT and CDR2 is YNNKEL (reference sequence). The CDR3 is 19 amino acids. CDR3 nucleotide sequence: TGTGCCAGCAGCCAAGAACCACCCGATCAGGGCCTTCACTCCTACGAGCAGTACTTC. It is translated as CASSQEPPDQGLHSYEQYF.

This clonotype was seen a handful of times. This CDR3 is CASNLDGAEGTLDGYTF. The CDR3 nucleotides are TGTGCCAGCAACTTAGATGGGGCCGAGGGGACCTTGGATGGCTACACCTTC. This rearrangement joins TRBV12-3 or TRBV12-4 to TRBJ1-2, with D maybe TRBD1 (5 bases). The CDR3 spans 17 residues. V gave up 7 bases and J gave up 6 bases, with 27 bases separating them.

This clonotype has ten or more counts. The chain carries TRBV6-5 and TRBJ1-1, with D tentatively TRBD1 (5 bases). V dropped 7 bases and J dropped 5 bases, with 14 bases sitting between them. The CDR3 spans 13 residues. CDR1 is MNHEY and CDR2 is SVGAGI in the germline V gene. CDR3 nucleotide sequence: TGTGCCAGCAAGATGGGGGTTGGAACTGAAGCTTTCTTT. Protein: CASKMGVGTEAFF.

This clonotype has just a few counts. This chain uses TRBV18 with TRBJ2-3, with D unresolved. Germline loops: CDR1 KGHSH, CDR2 LQKENI. CDR3 size: 13 residues. The germline V and J ends were trimmed by 3 bases and 6 bases, with 10 bases remaining between them. CDR3 region: CASSPGVRDTQYF. As DNA, the CDR3 is TGTGCCAGCTCACCGGGCGTCCGGGATACGCAGTATTTT.

In its sample, this clonotype was seen many times. A junction end diverges from the germline sequence, so it may reflect a read error. The chain uses TRBV28 and TRBJ2-1, with 7 bases identical to TRBD2. Germline V gene lookup returns CDR1 MDHEN and CDR2 SYDVKM. There are 12 residues in the CDR3. CDR3 in amino acids: CASSDEGLIPLF. The CDR3, as DNA: TGTGCCAGCAGTGATGAGGGACTAATCCCGCTCTTC.

V is TRBV12-3 or TRBV12-4 and J is TRBJ1-5; D is possibly TRBD1 (5 bases). V was cut by 6 bases and J by 4 bases, with 16 bases left in between. This CDR3 is 15 amino acids long. Written as DNA, the CDR3 is TGTGCCAGCAGCCAGCAGCAGGGAAGGAATCAGCCCCAGCATTTT. It codes for CASSQQQGRNQPQHF.

The chain carries TRBV4-3 and TRBJ2-1; D remains unclear. The germline CDR1 and CDR2 sequences are LGHNA and YSLEER. V lost 0 bases and J lost 5, with 14 bases in between. The CDR3 loop spans 16 amino acids. The CDR3 nucleotides read TGCGCCAGCAGCCAAGATTTGTACAGTCAGAACAATGAGCAGTTCTTC. This translates into CASSQDLYSQNNEQFF.

There are many counts of this clonotype. This chain joins TRBV6-5 and TRBJ1-3; no clear D. This CDR3 comprises 15 residues. V lost 2 bases, J lost 4 bases, and 12 bases lay in between. Germline CDR1 and CDR2: MNHEY and SVGAGI. In DNA form, the CDR3 reads TGTGCCAGCAGTTACGGGTCATGGGGAGGAAACACCATATATTTT. This encodes CASSYGSWGGNTIYF.

This clonotype appeared many times. At one boundary the junction diverges from the germline segment, which might be a read error. This chain joins TRBV7-2 and TRBJ2-1; possible D gene TRBD2, 7 bases. The CDR3 covers 20 residues. In germline, CDR1 is SGHTA, CDR2 FQGNSA. CDR3 region: CASSPNLPGGGTTGYSEQFF. CDR3 DNA sequence: TGTGCCAGCAGCCCAAACCTCCCTGGGGGGGGGACAACCGGGTACAGTGAGCAGTTCTTC.

The V gene is TRBV5-1, the J gene TRBJ2-1, with unresolved D. The ends were cut back, 0 bases at V and 13 bases at J, with 8 bases in the middle. Per germline, CDR1 SGHRS and CDR2 YFSETQ. The length of the CDR3 is 11 residues. CDR3 protein: CASSLATVQFF. Written as DNA, the CDR3 is TGCGCCAGCAGCTTGGCGACTGTTCAGTTCTTC.

This chain joins TRBV6-2 or TRBV6-3 and TRBJ2-6; 7 bases line up with TRBD2. Germline-derived CDR1 and CDR2 are MNHEY and SVGEGT. CDR3 length equals 17 residues. V lost 4 bases and J lost 0; bases outside the gene matches: 6. CDR3 residues: CASSSPRGGSGANVLTF. The CDR3 coding sequence is TGTGCCAGCAGTTCTCCCCGCGGGGGCTCTGGGGCCAACGTCCTGACTTTC.